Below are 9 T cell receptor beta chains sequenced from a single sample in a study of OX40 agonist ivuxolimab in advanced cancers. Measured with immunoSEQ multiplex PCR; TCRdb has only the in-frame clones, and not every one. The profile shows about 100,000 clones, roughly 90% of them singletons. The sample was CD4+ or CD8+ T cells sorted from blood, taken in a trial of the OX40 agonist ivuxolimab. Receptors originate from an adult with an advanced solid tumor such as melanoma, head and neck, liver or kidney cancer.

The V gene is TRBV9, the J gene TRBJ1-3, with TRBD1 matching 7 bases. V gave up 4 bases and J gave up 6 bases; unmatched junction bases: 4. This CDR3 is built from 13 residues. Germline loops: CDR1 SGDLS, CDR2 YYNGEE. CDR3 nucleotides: TGTGCCAGCAGCTCGGGACAGTTAAACACCATATATTTT. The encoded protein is CASSSGQLNTIYF. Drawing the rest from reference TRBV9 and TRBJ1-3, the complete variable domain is DSGVTQTPKHLITATGQRVTLRCSPRSGDLSVYWYQQSLDQGLQFLIQYYNGEERAKGNILERFSAQQFPDLHSELNLSSLELGDSALYFCASSSGQLNTIYFGEGSWLTVV.

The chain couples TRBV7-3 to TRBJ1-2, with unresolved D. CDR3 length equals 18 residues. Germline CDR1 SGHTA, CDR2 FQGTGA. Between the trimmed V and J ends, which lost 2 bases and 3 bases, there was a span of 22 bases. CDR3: CASSLYPRADMGYYGYTF. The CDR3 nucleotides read TGTGCCAGCAGCTTATATCCCCGAGCAGATATGGGATACTATGGCTACACCTTC.

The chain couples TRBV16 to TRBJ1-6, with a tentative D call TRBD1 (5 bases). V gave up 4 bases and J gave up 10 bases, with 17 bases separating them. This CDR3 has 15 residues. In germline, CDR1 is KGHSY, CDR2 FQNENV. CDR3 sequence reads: CASSPTGTAKSPLHF. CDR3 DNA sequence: TGTGCCAGCAGCCCGACCGGGACCGCCAAATCACCCCTCCACTTT.

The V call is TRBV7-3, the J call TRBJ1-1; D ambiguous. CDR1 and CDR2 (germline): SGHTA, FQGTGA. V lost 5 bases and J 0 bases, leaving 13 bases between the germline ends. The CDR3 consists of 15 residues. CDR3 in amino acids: CASSRSGTMNTEAFF. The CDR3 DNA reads TGTGCCAGCAGCAGAAGCGGAACTATGAACACTGAAGCTTTCTTT. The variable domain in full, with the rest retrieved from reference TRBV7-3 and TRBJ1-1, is GAGVSQTPSNKVTEKGKYVELRCDPISGHTALYWYRQSLGQGPEFLIYFQGTGAADDSGLPNDRFFAVRPEGSVSTLKIQRTERGDSAVYLCASSRSGTMNTEAFFGQGTRLTVV.

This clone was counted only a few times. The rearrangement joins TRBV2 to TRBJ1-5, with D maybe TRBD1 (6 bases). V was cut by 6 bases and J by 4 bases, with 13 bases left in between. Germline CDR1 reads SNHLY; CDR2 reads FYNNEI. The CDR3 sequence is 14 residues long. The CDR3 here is CASSYTRGNQPQHF. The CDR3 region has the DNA TGTGCCAGCAGCTACACGAGGGGGAATCAGCCCCAGCATTTT.

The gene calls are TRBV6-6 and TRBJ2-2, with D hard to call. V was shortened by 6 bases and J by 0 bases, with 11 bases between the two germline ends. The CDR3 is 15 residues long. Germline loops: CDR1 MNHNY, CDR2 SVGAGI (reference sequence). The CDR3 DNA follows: TGTGCCAGCAGGGGGTTTCCAGCGAACACCGGGGAGCTGTTTTTT. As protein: CASRGFPANTGELFF.

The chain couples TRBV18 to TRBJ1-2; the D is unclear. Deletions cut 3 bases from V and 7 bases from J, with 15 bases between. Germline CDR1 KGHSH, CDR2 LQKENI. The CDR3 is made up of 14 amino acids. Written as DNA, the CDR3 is TGTGCCAGCTCACCCACGTCCCTGGCGGCTGGCTACACCTTC. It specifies CASSPTSLAAGYTF.

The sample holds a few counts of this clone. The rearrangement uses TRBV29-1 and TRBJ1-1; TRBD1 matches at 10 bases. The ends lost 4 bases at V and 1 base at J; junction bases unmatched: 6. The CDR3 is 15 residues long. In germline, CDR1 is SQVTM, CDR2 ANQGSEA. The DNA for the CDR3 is TGCAGCGTTGGGGGACAGGGGATGGGGAACACTGAAGCTTTCTTT. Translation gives CSVGGQGMGNTEAFF.

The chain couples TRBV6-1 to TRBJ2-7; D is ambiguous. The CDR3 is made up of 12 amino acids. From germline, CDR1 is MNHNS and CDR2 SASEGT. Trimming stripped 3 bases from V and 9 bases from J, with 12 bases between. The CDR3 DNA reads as TGTGCCAGCAGTGATACTGCCCGCGGGCAGTACTTC. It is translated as CASSDTARGQYF.